This TCR beta chain was captured by sequencing in a study of blood T cell repertoires in COVID-19 (dated by TCRdb to 2020 to 2022). With regard to the full study: Collaborator samples came from the United States, Italy and Spain and covered acute and convalescent phases of COVID-19. Where available, HLA class I and class II types were obtained from metadata supplied by the sample provider rather than from assay-based typing. Samples were obtained from the ongoing ImmuneRACE study (first 160 participants) and from 950 to 1,500 subjects provided by 6 global collaborators. A de-identified subject ID, COVID-19 status, age in years and sex were almost always included in the sample metadata. The repertoires were made available in a free public database intended to serve as a resource for research on the immune response to SARS-CoV-2. The dataset comprised deeply sampled blood TCRbeta repertoires from subjects exposed to, actively infected with, or recovered from COVID-19. The prospective study material was composed of cDNA or gDNA derived from T cells, B-cell-depleted T cells, or PBMCs. The paper as a whole reports these results and caveats: How much clinical and demographic metadata was included differed by source and by participant, and the metadata was provided uncurated.

TCRbeta CDR3 regions were amplified from genomic DNA using the immunoSEQ Assay, a bias-controlled multiplex PCR. Per the authors' processing: Nucleated cell counts per sample were estimated from amplification of reference gene primers within the assay. Sequence reads were collapsed and filtered to measure the absolute abundance of every unique TCRbeta CDR3 rearrangement. For each sample, productive Simpson clonality was calculated as the square root of Simpson's diversity index over productive rearrangements. The immuneACCESS repertoire file appears here via TCRdb, limited to in-frame rearrangements. These files lack a portion of the clones; in checked studies, under half of the deficit traces to unresolved V genes, and the cause of the others is not known. The DNA gave D and trimming, while V, J and clone size come from that table. Across this sample there are roughly 200,000 clones, with about four fifths seen only once. Clones ranked in the top ten supply approximately 10% of the sample.

Concerning this clone: No cognate antigen has been identified for it. No much larger clone is present one base from it, and per-base qualities are unavailable.

In the prospective study, participants were roughly 18 to 95 years old, resided in under 30 geographic areas of the United States, and were enrolled through a virtual design. To assign participants to cohorts, the prospective study relied on clinical history that participants themselves reported in a screening survey and a study questionnaire. Recovered participants in ImmuneRACE Cohort 3 were defined by two consecutive negative NP/OP PCR tests, clearance by a healthcare professional, or resolution of symptoms. In the prospective study, mobile phlebotomists collected whole blood, serum and a nasopharyngeal or oropharyngeal swab from each participant. Additional blood draws and questionnaires over an approximately 2-month period could optionally be provided by prospective study participants. Before DNA extraction, blood samples from the prospective study were shipped at room temperature or frozen.

Deletion took 3 bases off V and 6 bases off J, with a span of 15 bases between the germline ends. Spanning cysteine to phenylalanine, the CDR3 consists of 15 amino acids. The read is trimmed to its CDR3 DNA, 45 bases read in frame from base 1. CDR1 and CDR2, looked up from the germline V gene (reference sequence), are LNHDA and SQIVND. This clonotype was sampled from a man in his forties or fifties who had recovered from COVID-19. Sequences were obtained from PBMCs or T cells enriched from blood (not recorded which). The V and J genes are TRBV19 and TRBJ1-5; a tentative D match to TRBD1 spans 6 bases. In nucleotide form, the sequence is TGTGCCAGTAGTATGGGAGAGGGGGTAGGTCAGCCCCAGCATTTT. Translated, this is CASSMGEGVGQPQHF.